The entry below describes one T cell receptor beta chain. The length of the CDR3 is 15 residues. The germline gives CDR1 GTSNPN, CDR2 SVGIG (reference sequence). Trimming cost V 3 bases and J 1 base, with 12 bases left between them. Sequencing was performed with immunoSEQ multiplex PCR; in TCRdb, only in-frame clones are kept and a portion is missing. The sample carries over 15,000 clones, approximately 80% recorded once. This entry belongs to a study of blood T cell repertoires in COVID-19. The sequencing input was peripheral blood. The V call is TRBV30, the J call TRBJ2-2, with unresolved D. The sequence was collected from an elderly man with active COVID-19. The CDR3 loop is CAWRDFLGNTGELFF. For the CDR3, the DNA is TGTGCCTGGAGAGACTTCCTGGGGAACACCGGGGAGCTGTTTTTT.